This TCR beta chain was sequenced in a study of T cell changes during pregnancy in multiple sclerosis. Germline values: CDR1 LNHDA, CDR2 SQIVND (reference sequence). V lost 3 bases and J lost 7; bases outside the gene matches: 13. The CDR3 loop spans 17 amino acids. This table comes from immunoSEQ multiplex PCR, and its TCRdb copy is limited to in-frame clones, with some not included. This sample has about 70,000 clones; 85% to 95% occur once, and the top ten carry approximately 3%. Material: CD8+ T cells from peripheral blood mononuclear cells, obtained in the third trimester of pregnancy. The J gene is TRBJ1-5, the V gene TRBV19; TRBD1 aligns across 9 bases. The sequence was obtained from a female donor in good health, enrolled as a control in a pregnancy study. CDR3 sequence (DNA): TGTGCCAGTAGTATGAGTATGGACAGGGGAAGGTGGCAGCCCCAGCATTTT. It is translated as CASSMSMDRGRWQPQHF. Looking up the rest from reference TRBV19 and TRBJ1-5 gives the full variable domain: DGGITQSPKYLFRKEGQNVTLSCEQNLNHDAMYWYRQDPGQGLRLIYYSQIVNDFQKGDIAEGYSVSREKKESFPLTVTSAQKNPTAFYLCASSMSMDRGRWQPQHFGDGTRLSIL.